Described below is a single TCR beta chain sequence and its context. The record originates from a study of blood T cell repertoires in COVID-19. Across the whole study: In each case, the material was cDNA or gDNA derived from T cells, B-cell-depleted T cells, or PBMCs.

The CDR3 covers 15 residues. The germline V gene encodes CDR1 MDHEN and CDR2 SYDVKM. V was trimmed by 3 bases and J by 2 bases, leaving 12 bases between them. Per the study methods: Cell counts per sample came from amplifying reference gene primers. Sequencing was performed with immunoSEQ multiplex PCR; in TCRdb, only in-frame clones are kept and a portion is missing. D and trimming were read from the DNA, whereas the V and J calls and clone size are those reported in that table. The repertoire holds approximately 190,000 clones, with approximately 92% as singletons. The chain links TRBV28 to TRBJ2-3, with D unresolved. Sequenced: peripheral blood. The origin of this receptor is a man between 50 and 59 years old with acute or convalescent COVID-19. CDR3 loop: CASSFSAGITDTQYF. CDR3 DNA sequence: TGTGCCAGCAGTTTCTCAGCAGGAATCACAGATACGCAGTATTTT. Variable domain in full (rest from reference TRBV28 and TRBJ2-3): DVKVTQSSRYLVKRTGEKVFLECVQDMDHENMFWYRQDPGLGLRLIYFSYDVKMKEKGDIPEGYSVSREKKERFSLILESASTNQTSMYLCASSFSAGITDTQYFGPGTRLTVL.